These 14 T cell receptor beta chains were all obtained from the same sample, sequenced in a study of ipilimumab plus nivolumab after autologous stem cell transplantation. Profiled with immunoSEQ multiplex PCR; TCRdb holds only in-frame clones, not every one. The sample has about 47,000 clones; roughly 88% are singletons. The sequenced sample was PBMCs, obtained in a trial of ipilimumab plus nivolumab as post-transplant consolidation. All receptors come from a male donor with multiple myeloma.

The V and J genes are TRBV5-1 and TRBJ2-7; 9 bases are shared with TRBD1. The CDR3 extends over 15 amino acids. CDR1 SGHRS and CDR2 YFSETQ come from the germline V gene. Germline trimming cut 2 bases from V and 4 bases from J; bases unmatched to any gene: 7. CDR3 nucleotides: TGCGCCAGCAGCTTCGACAGGGGGAATATGTACGAGCAGTACTTC. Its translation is CASSFDRGNMYEQYF.

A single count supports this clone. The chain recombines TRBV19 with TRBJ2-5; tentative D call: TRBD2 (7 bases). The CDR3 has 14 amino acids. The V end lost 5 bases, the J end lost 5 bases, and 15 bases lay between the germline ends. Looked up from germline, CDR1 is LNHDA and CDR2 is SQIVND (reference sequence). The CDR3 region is CASSGGAGMETQYF. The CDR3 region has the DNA TGTGCCAGTAGTGGGGGGGCAGGGATGGAGACCCAGTACTTC.

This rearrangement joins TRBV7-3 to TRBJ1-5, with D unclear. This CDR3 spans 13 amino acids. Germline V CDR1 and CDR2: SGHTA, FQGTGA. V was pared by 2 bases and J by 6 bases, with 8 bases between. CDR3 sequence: CASSLLGGQPQHF. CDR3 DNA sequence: TGTGCCAGCAGCTTATTAGGAGGTCAGCCCCAGCATTTT.

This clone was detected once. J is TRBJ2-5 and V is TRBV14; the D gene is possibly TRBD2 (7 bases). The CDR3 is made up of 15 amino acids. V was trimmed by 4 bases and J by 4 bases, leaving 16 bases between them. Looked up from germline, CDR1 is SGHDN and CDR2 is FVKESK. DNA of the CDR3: TGTGCCAGCAGCCGGGGGGCGGGAGTCGGAGAGACCCAGTACTTC. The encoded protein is CASSRGAGVGETQYF.

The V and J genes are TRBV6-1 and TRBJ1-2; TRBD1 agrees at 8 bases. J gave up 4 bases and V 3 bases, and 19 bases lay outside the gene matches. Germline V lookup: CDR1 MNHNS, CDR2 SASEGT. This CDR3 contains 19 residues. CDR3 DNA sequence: TGTGCCAGCAGTGAGAAGGGAGGGGCAGGGGGCATAAGGGGCTATGGCTACACCTTC. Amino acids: CASSEKGGAGGIRGYGYTF.

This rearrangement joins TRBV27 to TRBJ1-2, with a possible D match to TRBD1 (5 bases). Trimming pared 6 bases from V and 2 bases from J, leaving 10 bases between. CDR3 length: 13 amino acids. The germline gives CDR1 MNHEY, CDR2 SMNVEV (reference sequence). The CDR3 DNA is TGTGCCAGCAGCCGGACACCCAACTATGGCTACACCTTC. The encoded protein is CASSRTPNYGYTF.

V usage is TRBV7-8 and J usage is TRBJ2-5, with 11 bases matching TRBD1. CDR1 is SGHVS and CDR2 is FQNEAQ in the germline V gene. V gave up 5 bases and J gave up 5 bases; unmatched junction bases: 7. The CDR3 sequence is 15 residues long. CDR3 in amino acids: CASSVRDRGSETQYF. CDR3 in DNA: TGTGCCAGCAGCGTCCGGGACAGGGGGAGCGAGACCCAGTACTTC.

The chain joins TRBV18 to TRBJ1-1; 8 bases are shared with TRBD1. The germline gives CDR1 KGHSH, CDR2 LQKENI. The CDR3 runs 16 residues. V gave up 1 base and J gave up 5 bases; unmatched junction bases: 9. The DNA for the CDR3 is TGTGCCAGCTCACCACAGGACAGGGCAACGGGGACTGAAGCTTTCTTT. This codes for CASSPQDRATGTEAFF. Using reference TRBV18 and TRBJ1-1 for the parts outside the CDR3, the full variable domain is NAGVMQNPRHLVRRRGQEARLRCSPMKGHSHVYWYRQLPEEGLKFMVYLQKENIIDESGMPKERFSAEFPKEGPSILRIQQVVRGDSAAYFCASSPQDRATGTEAFFGQGTRLTVV.

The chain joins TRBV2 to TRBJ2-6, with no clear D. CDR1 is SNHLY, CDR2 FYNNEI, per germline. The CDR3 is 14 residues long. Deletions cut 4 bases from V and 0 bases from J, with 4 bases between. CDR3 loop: CASSALSGANVLTF. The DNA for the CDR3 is TGTGCCAGCAGTGCGCTCTCTGGGGCCAACGTCCTGACTTTC. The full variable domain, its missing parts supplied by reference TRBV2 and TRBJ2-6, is EPEVTQTPSHQVTQMGQEVILRCVPISNHLYFYWYRQILGQKVEFLVSFYNNEISEKSEIFDDQFSVERPDGSNFTLKIRSTKLEDSAMYFCASSALSGANVLTFGAGSRLTVL.

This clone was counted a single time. The DNA for the CDR3 is TGTGCCAGCAGGTACAGGACTAGCGGGAAAGGCGAGCAGTACTTC. Translating it yields CASRYRTSGKGEQYF. The chain is built from TRBV2 and TRBJ2-7, with TRBD2 matching 12 bases. From germline, CDR1 is SNHLY and CDR2 FYNNEI. CDR3 length: 15 amino acids. Trimming cost V 6 bases and J 6 bases; bases outside gene matches: 9.

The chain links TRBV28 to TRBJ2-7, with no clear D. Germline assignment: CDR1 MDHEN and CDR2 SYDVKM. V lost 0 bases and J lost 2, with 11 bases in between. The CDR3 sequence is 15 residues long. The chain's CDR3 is CASSLWGSLAYEQYF. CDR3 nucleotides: TGTGCCAGCAGTTTATGGGGCAGTCTAGCCTACGAGCAGTACTTC.

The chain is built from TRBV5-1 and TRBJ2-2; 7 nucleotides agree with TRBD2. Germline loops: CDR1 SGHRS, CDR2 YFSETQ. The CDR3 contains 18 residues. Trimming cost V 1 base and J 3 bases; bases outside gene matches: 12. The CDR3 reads CASSLRGTAGEDTGELFF. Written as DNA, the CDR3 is TGCGCCAGCAGCTTGCGGGGGACGGCGGGAGAGGACACCGGGGAGCTGTTTTTT.

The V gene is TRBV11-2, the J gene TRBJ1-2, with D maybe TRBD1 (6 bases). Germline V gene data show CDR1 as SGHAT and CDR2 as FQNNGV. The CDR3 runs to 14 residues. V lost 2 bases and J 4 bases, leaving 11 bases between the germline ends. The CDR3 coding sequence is TGTGCCAGCAGCTTAATGACAGGTGGCTATGGCTACACCTTC. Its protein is CASSLMTGGYGYTF. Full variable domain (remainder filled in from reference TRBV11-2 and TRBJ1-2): EAGVAQSPRYKIIEKRQSVAFWCNPISGHATLYWYQQILGQGPKLLIQFQNNGVVDDSQLPKDRFSAERLKGVDSTLKIQPAKLEDSAVYLCASSLMTGGYGYTFGSGTRLTVV.

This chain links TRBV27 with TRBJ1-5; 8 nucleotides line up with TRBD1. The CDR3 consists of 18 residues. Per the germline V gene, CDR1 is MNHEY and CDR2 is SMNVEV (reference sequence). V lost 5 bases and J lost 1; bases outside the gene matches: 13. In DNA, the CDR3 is TGTGCCAGCAGTCGAACCAGGACAGGGTGGTTGAGCAATCAGCCCCAGCATTTT. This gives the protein CASSRTRTGWLSNQPQHF.